A selection of T cell receptor beta chains follows, all from one sample in a study of OX40 agonist ivuxolimab in advanced cancers. Data came from immunoSEQ multiplex PCR; TCRdb stores just in-frame clones and leaves some out. The table has 50,000 to 70,000 clones, over 80% seen once. Source: CD4+ or CD8+ T cells sorted from blood, taken in a trial of the OX40 agonist ivuxolimab. The receptor set was obtained from an adult with an advanced solid tumor such as melanoma, head and neck, liver or kidney cancer. Both conserved end residues are trimmed from each CDR3. Part of the rows lack a size; the others show once, few, many or a class for expanded clones.

TRBJ2-1,TRBV7-6,few,ASSYGQGGGNEQF
TRBJ2-7,TRBV9,NA,ASSVSGGDGSWQY
TRBJ1-2,TRBV5-1,NA,ASSGVPAGHNYGYT
TRBJ2-7,TRBV10-1,NA,ASRIHTAFPDEQY
TRBJ2-1,TRBV19,few,ASSILGGRAYNEQF
TRBJ2-5,TRBV4-1,NA,ASSQEDGIQETQY
TRBJ1-5,TRBV7-9,NA,ASSLDGGDQPQH
TRBJ2-1,TRBV5-1,NA,ASSLGQSSYNEQF
TRBJ2-7,TRBV6-5,NA,ASTPVSGGSYEQY
TRBJ2-2,TRBV27,NA,ASSFGLTNTGELF
TRBJ2-7,TRBV7-9,NA,ASSGFPAYEQY
TRBJ2-4,TRBV5-4,once,ASTDRGAKNIQY
TRBJ2-7,TRBV4-1,NA,ASSRGQGAYEQY
TRBJ2-7,TRBV4-3,NA,ASSQDQGGLVYEQY
TRBJ2-1,TRBV27,NA,ASSFTASVGSYNEQF
TRBJ2-7,TRBV19,NA,ASSPGTDYEQY
TRBJ1-5,TRBV7-6,NA,ASSLEGGNQPQH
TRBJ2-7,TRBV19,NA,ASSIKGIQGPYEQY
TRBJ2-3,TRBV2,NA,ASSEALQGNDTQY
TRBJ2-1,TRBV5-4,NA,ASSWTSGEQF
TRBJ2-7,TRBV7-6,NA,ASSPGEGWGGPYEQY
TRBJ2-1,TRBV6-5,few,ASRGQGGSYNEQF
TRBJ2-7,TRBV4-3,NA,ASSQDLSPYYEQY
TRBJ2-5,TRBV19,NA,ASSNSGTQY
TRBJ1-4,TRBV7-9,NA,ASGGTNEKLF
TRBJ2-2,TRBV6-6,once,ASSYSVSGSTGELF
TRBJ2-7,TRBV4-3,NA,ASSQEVRGLAGSPYEQY
TRBJ2-7,TRBV4-3,NA,ASSQDRQGFSYEQY
TRBJ2-3,TRBV11-2,NA,ASSYPLGTSGTDTQY
TRBJ2-7,TRBV6-6,NA,ASSYSSTFSEQY
TRBJ1-1,TRBV27,NA,ASSFGQGFTEAF
TRBJ1-1,TRBV15,NA,ATSRSQDRDKNTEAF
TRBJ2-1,TRBV5-6,NA,ASSLARAARKSSYNEQF
TRBJ1-1,TRBV6-1,once,ASIRGAEAF
TRBJ2-7,TRBV27,NA,ASSLGTFGREQY
TRBJ2-7,TRBV7-9,NA,ASSALSYEQY
TRBJ2-6,TRBV27,NA,ASSFGGANVLT
TRBJ2-5,TRBV13,NA,ASSSTGRAGETQY
TRBJ1-1,TRBV4-2,NA,ASSQEGHVDTEAF
TRBJ2-1,TRBV18,NA,ASSPPSSSYNEQF
TRBJ2-7,TRBV4-1,NA,ASSQGLDYEQY
TRBJ2-1,TRBV20-1,NA,SAENYNEQF
TRBJ2-7,TRBV27,NA,ASSAWGDHYEQY
TRBJ2-1,TRBV18,NA,ASSKLAGDNNEQF
TRBJ2-1,TRBV28,NA,ASGSASSYNEQF
TRBJ2-1,TRBV7-2,NA,ASSLTGLAGPEQF